Below, 13 T cell receptor beta chains from the same sample are listed, as sequenced in a study of OX40 agonist ivuxolimab in advanced cancers. Profiling relied on immunoSEQ multiplex PCR, and the TCRdb table lists in-frame clones only, not all of them. The data hold 80,000 or so clones, with roughly 92% observed a single time. Source: CD4+ or CD8+ T cells sorted from blood, taken in a trial of the OX40 agonist ivuxolimab. These receptors all stem from an adult with an advanced solid tumor such as melanoma, head and neck, liver or kidney cancer.

The rearrangement uses TRBV18 and TRBJ1-1, with D uncertain. The CDR3 spans 14 residues. Per germline, CDR1 KGHSH and CDR2 LQKENI. V lost 3 bases and J 1 base, leaving 9 bases between the germline ends. The CDR3 region has the DNA TGTGCCAGCTCACCGAGTCGGTCGAACACTGAAGCTTTCTTT. It specifies CASSPSRSNTEAFF. Based on the CDR3 plus reference TRBV18 and TRBJ1-1, the full variable domain is NAGVMQNPRHLVRRRGQEARLRCSPMKGHSHVYWYRQLPEEGLKFMVYLQKENIIDESGMPKERFSAEFPKEGPSILRIQQVVRGDSAAYFCASSPSRSNTEAFFGQGTRLTVV.

The gene calls are TRBV25-1 and TRBJ2-7; either TRBD1 or TRBD2 may fit D (5 bases each). V was shortened by 7 bases and J by 3 bases, with 13 bases between the two germline ends. Germline V gene sequence: CDR1 MGHDK, CDR2 SYGVNS. The length of the CDR3 is 13 residues. In nucleotides, the CDR3 is TGTGCCAGCACGAAAGCAGGGAGCTACGAGCAGTACTTC. As protein: CASTKAGSYEQYF.

The rearrangement uses TRBV2 and TRBJ1-1; D unresolved. Per germline, CDR1 SNHLY and CDR2 FYNNEI. V dropped 1 base and J dropped 1 base, with 4 bases sitting between them. The CDR3 length is 13 residues. The CDR3 protein is CASSEGENTEAFF. The CDR3 DNA is TGTGCCAGCAGTGAAGGGGAGAACACTGAAGCTTTCTTT.

V and J are TRBV6-1 and TRBJ1-6; D remains unclear. Per the germline V gene, CDR1 is MNHNS and CDR2 is SASEGT. The CDR3 is 13 amino acids. V was pared by 8 bases and J by 4 bases, with 9 bases between. The CDR3 reads CASVYGYNSPLHF. The DNA for the CDR3 is TGTGCCAGCGTTTACGGATATAATTCACCCCTCCACTTT.

For the CDR3, the DNA is TGTGCCAGCAGCTCGCAAGCTTCCGGAAACACCATATATTTT. The encoded protein is CASSSQASGNTIYF. V gene TRBV5-4 combines with J gene TRBJ1-3; D gene unclear. Trimming pared 3 bases from V and 4 bases from J, leaving 11 bases between. This CDR3 has 14 residues. Germline V gives CDR1 SGHNT, CDR2 YYREEE (reference sequence).

The chain links TRBV5-1 to TRBJ2-3; possibly TRBD1 for D (5 bases). V shed 4 bases and J shed 4 bases, with 16 bases lying between them. In germline, CDR1 is SGHRS, CDR2 YFSETQ. The CDR3 is made up of 15 amino acids. For the CDR3, the DNA is TGCGCCAGCAGCGTGACAGTTCCCATTGCAGATACGCAGTATTTT. Translating gives CASSVTVPIADTQYF.

This chain joins TRBV27 and TRBJ2-1; D perhaps matches TRBD1 (6 bases). The CDR3 consists of 15 residues. V gave up 5 bases and J gave up 2 bases, with 13 bases separating them. Germline V gene sequence: CDR1 MNHEY, CDR2 SMNVEV (reference sequence). CDR3 amino acids: CASSPQTGTYNEQFF. The DNA for the CDR3 is TGTGCCAGCAGTCCCCAGACAGGAACCTACAATGAGCAGTTCTTC.

The V and J genes are TRBV5-1 and TRBJ2-3; D may be TRBD2 (5 bases). The CDR3 sequence is 16 residues long. The V gene's germline CDR1 is SGHRS and CDR2 YFSETQ. V lost 4 bases, J lost 1 base, and 16 bases lay in between. The CDR3 DNA is TGCGCCAGCAGCGCATCTAGCTTCGTGGGCACAGATACGCAGTATTTT. It specifies CASSASSFVGTDTQYF. Looking up the rest from reference TRBV5-1 and TRBJ2-3 gives the full variable domain: KAGVTQTPRYLIKTRGQQVTLSCSPISGHRSVSWYQQTPGQGLQFLFEYFSETQRNKGNFPGRFSGRQFSNSRSEMNVSTLELGDSALYLCASSASSFVGTDTQYFGPGTRLTVL.

This chain connects TRBV30 to TRBJ2-1, with 11 bases aligning to TRBD2. V shed 2 bases, J shed 6 bases, and the junction held 3 bases outside the gene matches. This CDR3 has 14 amino acids. The germline gives CDR1 GTSNPN, CDR2 SVGIG (reference sequence). CDR3 sequence: CAWSPGLAANEQFF. The CDR3 nucleotides are TGTGCCTGGAGTCCGGGACTAGCGGCCAATGAGCAGTTCTTC.

The chain uses TRBV4-1 and TRBJ1-5, with 9 bases lining up with TRBD1. The V gene end was trimmed by 8 bases and the J gene end by 1 base; junction bases not matched to a gene: 6. The CDR3 contains 15 residues. CDR1 is MGHRA, CDR2 YSYEKL, per germline. Here the CDR3 DNA reads TGCGCCAGCGAACCGGGACAGGGAAGCAATCAGCCCCAGCATTTT. It codes for CASEPGQGSNQPQHF.

The chain links TRBV6-5 to TRBJ2-7; possibly TRBD1 or TRBD2 for D (5 bases each). Germline assignment: CDR1 MNHEY and CDR2 SVGAGI. V lost 5 bases and J 4 bases, leaving 12 bases between the germline ends. The CDR3 has 13 amino acids. The CDR3 is CASSIGTAYEQYF. The CDR3 DNA sequence: TGTGCCAGCAGTATTGGGACCGCATACGAGCAGTACTTC.

The V call is TRBV18, the J call TRBJ1-3; perhaps TRBD1 as D (6 bases). The V gene's germline CDR1 is KGHSH and CDR2 LQKENI. The CDR3 runs to 16 residues. V was clipped by 3 bases and J by 6 bases, with 18 bases between them. In DNA form, the CDR3 reads TGTGCCAGCTCACCTCTGAGTGGGGGCGGCCCAAACACCATATATTTT. It codes for CASSPLSGGGPNTIYF.

The chain has TRBV5-1 and TRBJ1-2; tentatively, D is TRBD1 (5 bases). The germline V gene encodes CDR1 SGHRS and CDR2 YFSETQ. The CDR3 runs 13 residues. Trimming pared 0 bases from V and 8 bases from J, leaving 11 bases between. CDR3 nucleotide sequence: TGCGCCAGCAGCTTGGCGGGGGTGCTAGGCTACACCTTC. Translating it yields CASSLAGVLGYTF. Complete variable domain (other parts from reference TRBV5-1 and TRBJ1-2): KAGVTQTPRYLIKTRGQQVTLSCSPISGHRSVSWYQQTPGQGLQFLFEYFSETQRNKGNFPGRFSGRQFSNSRSEMNVSTLELGDSALYLCASSLAGVLGYTFGSGTRLTVV.